What follows are 25 T cell receptor beta chains derived from one specimen sequenced in a study of human T cells and chemical hapten exposure. TCRdb independently ran MiXCR on the RACE reads; one entry per CDR3 protein. The top ten clones hold about 1.6% of a sample with more than 80,000 distinct CDR3 sequences, over 6% of them seen once. Documented time point: patch test 1, 2 weeks after DPC sensitization. The treatment here: therapeutic diphenylcyclopropenone sensitization with weekly scalp DPC. Sequenced here: whole blood, sampled in connection with sensitization to the hapten diphenylcyclopropenone (DPC). These receptor sequences come from a woman in her thirties with alopecia areata. Some clones in this sample may be carry-over from other donors' samples.

J is TRBJ2-1 and V is TRBV24-1; the match to TRBD1 covers 7 bases. Germline loops: CDR1 KGHDR, CDR2 SFDVKD. CDR3 length: 12 amino acids. V shed 3 bases and J 8 bases; nucleotides not matched to a gene: 0. As DNA, the CDR3 is TGTGCCACCAGTGATACAGGGGATGAGCAGTTCTTC. This sequence encodes CATSDTGDEQFF.

A remark on this clonotype: Since a much larger clone is just one base distant, this may be a read error. The chain has TRBV7-2 and TRBJ2-7; the D gene could be TRBD1 or TRBD2 (5 bases each). The CDR3 covers 15 residues. The ends were cut back, 1 base at V and 5 bases at J, with 15 bases in the middle. In germline, CDR1 is SGHTA, CDR2 FQGNSA. The CDR3 loop is CASSLDNGAFHEQYF. As DNA, the CDR3 is TGTGCCAGCAGCTTAGATAACGGGGCTTTCCACGAGCAGTACTTC.

This clonotype occurred many times. V usage is TRBV29-1 and J usage is TRBJ2-3; possibly TRBD1 for D (6 bases). This CDR3 has 15 amino acids. From germline, CDR1 is SQVTM and CDR2 ANQGSEA. V was shortened by 4 bases and J by 2 bases, with 16 bases between the two germline ends. This CDR3 reads CSVARTAEYTDTQYF. The DNA for the CDR3 is TGCAGCGTTGCAAGGACAGCTGAGTACACAGATACGCAGTATTTT.

This clonotype was detected ten times or more. The J gene is TRBJ1-5, the V gene TRBV27; the match to TRBD1 covers 7 bases. Germline V gene sequence: CDR1 MNHEY, CDR2 SMNVEV (reference sequence). The V and J ends lost 4 bases and 5 bases, in that order; junction bases with no gene match: 8. This CDR3 has 15 amino acids. The CDR3 region has the DNA TGTGCCAGCAGTTCCGGACAGGTCGGGGATCAGCCCCAGCATTTT. This sequence encodes CASSSGQVGDQPQHF.

This clonotype has a count of ten or more. The chain employs TRBV2 and TRBJ2-2; weak D call: TRBD2 (6 bases). V was pared by 6 bases and J by 0 bases, with 14 bases between. In germline, CDR1 is SNHLY, CDR2 FYNNEI. This CDR3 comprises 16 residues. The CDR3 protein is CASSLRRGANTGELFF. The CDR3 DNA sequence: TGTGCCAGCAGCCTTAGGAGGGGCGCGAACACCGGGGAGCTGTTTTTT.

This clonotype has at least ten counts. The chain employs TRBV18 and TRBJ1-1; 9 bases align to TRBD1. The CDR3 extends over 15 amino acids. V trimming: 5 bases; J trimming: 3 bases; junction bases outside the gene matches: 7. The germline V gene encodes CDR1 KGHSH and CDR2 LQKENI. The CDR3 bases are TGTGCCAGCTCAGACACAGGGGGCCTTTACACTGAAGCTTTCTTT. Residues: CASSDTGGLYTEAFF.

The CDR3 DNA is TGTGCCAGCAGACCCCCGAGGGGGGAAGGTGGCTACACCTTC. This translates into CASRPPRGEGGYTF. The chain uses TRBV6-6 and TRBJ1-2; D might be TRBD1 (6 bases). V was clipped by 6 bases and J by 7 bases, with 18 bases between them. The CDR3 consists of 14 residues. Germline CDR1 is MNHNY and CDR2 is SVGAGI (reference sequence).

This clonotype was counted ten times or more. The CDR3, as DNA: TGTGCCAGCAGAGGGACGGCGGCGGCCTACGAGCAGTACTTC. Its translation: CASRGTAAAYEQYF. The chain is built from TRBV6-5 and TRBJ2-7; D is possibly TRBD1 or TRBD2 (5 bases each). CDR3 size: 14 residues. V was pared by 6 bases and J by 2 bases, with 14 bases between. In germline, CDR1 is MNHEY, CDR2 SVGAGI.

Notes on this clonotype: A much larger clone differs from this one at a single base, so this may be a read error. This chain uses TRBV12-3 or TRBV12-4 with TRBJ2-7; D gene unclear. CDR3 length equals 12 residues. The CDR3 DNA reads TGTGCCAACAGTTTACCCCCCTACGAGCAGTACTTC. This sequence encodes CANSLPPYEQYF.

This clonotype was counted only a few times. CDR3 coding DNA: TGTGCCAGCAGGACCGGGACGGCCTCCACAGATACGCAGTATTTT. Amino acids: CASRTGTASTDTQYF. The chain has TRBV6-1 and TRBJ2-3; TRBD1 or TRBD2 may be the D gene (5 bases each). CDR1 MNHNS and CDR2 SASEGT come from the germline V gene. Trimming shortened V by 6 bases and J by 2 bases, and 15 bases separated the two germline ends. There are 15 residues in the CDR3.

The genes are TRBV30 and TRBJ1-2, with a weak D call TRBD1 (5 bases). Germline V gene lookup returns CDR1 GTSNPN and CDR2 SVGIG (reference sequence). The CDR3 contains 12 residues. Trimming took off 3 bases at V and 6 bases at J, with 11 bases between the two ends. The CDR3 sequence: CAWRGGGDGYTF. DNA for the CDR3: TGTGCCTGGAGGGGGGGTGGGGATGGCTACACCTTC. Using reference TRBV30 and TRBJ1-2 for the parts outside the CDR3, the full variable domain is SQTIHQWPATLVQPVGSPLSLECTVEGTSNPNLYWYRQAAGRGLQLLFYSVGIGQISSEVPQNLSASRPQDRQFILSSKKLLLSDSGFYLCAWRGGGDGYTFGSGTRLTVV.

This rearrangement joins TRBV7-8 to TRBJ1-1; D not resolved. Looked up from germline, CDR1 is SGHVS and CDR2 is FQNEAQ. The CDR3 contains 12 residues. V was trimmed by 1 base and J by 8 bases, leaving 8 bases between them. CDR3 sequence: CASSLDKGEAFF. The CDR3 DNA reads as TGTGCCAGCAGCTTAGATAAGGGAGAAGCTTTCTTT.

This clonotype has at least ten counts. This chain uses TRBV18 with TRBJ2-3; D is possibly TRBD1 (5 bases). The CDR3 length is 15 residues. V lost 4 bases and J 2 bases, leaving 13 bases between the germline ends. CDR1 is KGHSH and CDR2 is LQKENI in the germline V gene. CDR3 residues: CASSLNADNTDTQYF. In nucleotides, the CDR3 is TGTGCCAGCTCACTTAACGCGGACAACACAGATACGCAGTATTTT.

In its sample, this clonotype was seen a few times. The chain joins TRBV6-1 to TRBJ2-1, with 11 bases lining up with TRBD1. Germline loops: CDR1 MNHNS, CDR2 SASEGT. V shed 3 bases and J 5 bases; nucleotides not matched to a gene: 3. This CDR3 has 15 residues. The CDR3 DNA reads TGTGCCAGCAGTGAGGACAGGGGGCCCAACAATGAGCAGTTCTTC. This encodes CASSEDRGPNNEQFF.

This clonotype was found many times. The chain couples TRBV18 to TRBJ1-5; 7 nucleotides agree with TRBD1. The CDR3 covers 15 residues. Losses at the gene ends were 4 bases for V and 4 bases for J; bases not matched to a gene: 7. Germline V gives CDR1 KGHSH, CDR2 LQKENI. The CDR3 reads CASSRGTAPNQPQHF. In DNA form, the CDR3 reads TGTGCCAGCTCACGCGGGACAGCACCTAATCAGCCCCAGCATTTT.

This chain connects TRBV7-6 to TRBJ2-1; 12 bases agree with TRBD2. Germline trimming cut 3 bases from V and 8 bases from J; bases unmatched to any gene: 11. CDR3 length equals 17 residues. Germline CDR1 and CDR2: SGHVS and FNYEAQ. Here the CDR3 reads CASSLMTSGGPWDEQFF. In DNA, the CDR3 is TGTGCCAGCAGCTTGATGACTAGCGGGGGCCCTTGGGATGAGCAGTTCTTC.

This clonotype was detected many times. DNA of the CDR3: TGTGCTAGTGGTTTGGTACAGTCCTCCTACAATGAGCAGTTCTTC. Translated: CASGLVQSSYNEQFF. The V and J genes are TRBV12-5 and TRBJ2-1; D remains unclear. V was pared by 0 bases and J by 0 bases, with 6 bases between. This CDR3 comprises 15 residues. Germline assignment: CDR1 LGHNT and CDR2 FRNRAP.

In its sample, this clonotype was seen many times. At one end the junction does not follow the germline gene, possibly because of a read error. V gene TRBV12-3 or TRBV12-4 combines with J gene TRBJ1-5; 8 bases fit TRBD1. The CDR3 is 15 residues long. The chain's CDR3 is CASSTSGQGNQPQHF. The CDR3 nucleotides read TGTGCCAGCAGTACAAGCGGACAGGGCAACCAGCCCCAGCATTTT.

This clonotype was counted at least ten times. The chain carries TRBV11-2 and TRBJ2-1, with D hard to call. There are 13 residues in the CDR3. The V end was cut by 1 base, the J end by 7 bases, with 8 bases between. Germline CDR1 and CDR2: SGHAT and FQNNGV. Written as DNA, the CDR3 is TGTGCCAGCAGCTTAGGGTTAAGGAATGAGCAGTTCTTC. Its translation: CASSLGLRNEQFF.

This clonotype was counted only a few times. The V gene is TRBV20-1, the J gene TRBJ1-1; D unresolved. In germline, CDR1 is DFQATT, CDR2 SNEGSKA (reference sequence). The germline V and J ends were trimmed by 2 bases and 0 bases, with 10 bases remaining between them. The CDR3 is 14 amino acids. The CDR3 DNA is TGCAGTGCTAGAAATCGTAGGATGAACACTGAAGCTTTCTTT. Its translation is CSARNRRMNTEAFF.

This clonotype has at least ten counts. This chain connects TRBV12-5 to TRBJ2-5, with 8 bases aligning to TRBD2. Trimming at V came to 2 bases and at J to 0 bases, leaving 8 bases not matched to a gene. Germline CDR1 and CDR2: LGHNT and FRNRAP. The CDR3 totals 17 residues. This chain's CDR3 is CASGLWFSGGHQETQYF. In nucleotides, the CDR3 is TGTGCTAGTGGTTTGTGGTTCAGCGGGGGACACCAAGAGACCCAGTACTTC.

This clonotype was detected many times. This chain links TRBV3-1 with TRBJ1-6; 11 bases map to TRBD1. V was pared by 4 bases and J by 0 bases, with 5 bases of the junction left unmatched. Germline V gene sequence: CDR1 LGHDT, CDR2 YNNKEL (reference sequence). CDR3 length: 18 residues. The chain's CDR3 is CASSRGTGGSSYNSPLHF. CDR3 DNA: TGTGCCAGCAGCCGGGGGACAGGGGGAAGCTCCTATAATTCACCCCTCCACTTT. Filled out from reference TRBV3-1 and TRBJ1-6, the complete variable domain reads DTAVSQTPKYLVTQMGNDKSIKCEQNLGHDTMYWYKQDSKKFLKIMFSYNNKELIINETVPNRFSPKSPDKAHLNLHINSLELGDSAVYFCASSRGTGGSSYNSPLHFGNGTRLTVT.

This chain links TRBV3-1 with TRBJ2-3, with TRBD1 matching over 8 bases. The CDR3 contains 15 residues. V trimming: 8 bases; J trimming: 0 bases; junction bases outside the gene matches: 7. CDR1 is LGHDT and CDR2 is YNNKEL in the germline V gene (reference sequence). CDR3 loop: CASGRTGLSTDTQYF. As DNA, the CDR3 is TGTGCCAGCGGTCGGACAGGGTTGAGCACAGATACGCAGTATTTT.

As for this clonotype: A much larger clone differs from this one at a single base, so this may be a read error. The chain combines TRBV24-1 with TRBJ2-3; maybe TRBD1 (5 bases). Per germline, CDR1 KGHDR and CDR2 SFDVKD. The CDR3 covers 16 residues. The CDR3 reads CTTSSGAQSVADTQYF. CDR3 sequence (DNA): TGTACCACCAGCTCTGGGGCACAATCAGTCGCAGATACGCAGTATTTT.

This clonotype appeared a few times. This sequence joins TRBV20-1 and TRBJ1-1, with no clear D. Trimming took off 3 bases at V and 4 bases at J, with 12 bases between the two ends. Germline V gene lookup returns CDR1 DFQATT and CDR2 SNEGSKA (reference sequence). CDR3 length: 13 residues. This chain's CDR3 is CSASEEWGTEAFF. As DNA, the CDR3 is TGCAGTGCTAGTGAGGAATGGGGCACTGAAGCTTTCTTT.